This T cell receptor beta chain appears in the sequencing data of a study of shared clonotypes between healthy human individuals. This CDR3 is 13 amino acids long. The germline V and J ends were trimmed by 3 bases and 2 bases, with 7 bases remaining between them. Germline V lookup: CDR1 LNHNV, CDR2 YYDKDF (reference sequence). The sorted-subset replicate PCRs were given around 200 ng DNA, which is 30,000 to 35,000 T cell genomes. Some clones are missing from TCRdb's copy, which holds only in-frame ones; the method was immunoSEQ multiplex PCR. The data contain 2.3 million or so clones, approximately 95% of them singletons.

The source is a young man in good health. Some clones in this sample may be carry-over from other donors' samples. The material sequenced was naive CD4+ T cells from PBMCs. Subset indicated: CD45RA+ positively selected. The chain links TRBV15 to TRBJ2-5; tentative D call: TRBD1 (5 bases). In DNA, the CDR3 is TGTGCCACCAGCAGTAGGGGTCAAGAGACCCAGTACTTC. This codes for CATSSRGQETQYF.